The next 32 T cell receptor beta chains were all read from a single sample in a study of blood T cell repertoires in COVID-19. Some clones are missing from TCRdb's copy, which holds only in-frame ones; the method was immunoSEQ multiplex PCR. The table shows 75,000 to 85,000 clones, with just over 85% occurring only once. Sequencing was done on a sample of peripheral blood. These receptors were collected from a human donor in a cohort sampled during active COVID-19.

CDR3 DNA: TGTGCCAGCAGTTCACCTAGGACAGGCCCTAACTATGGCTACACCTTC. This translates into CASSSPRTGPNYGYTF. This chain links TRBV6-5 with TRBJ1-2; 7 nucleotides align to TRBD1. The ends lost 4 bases at V and 0 bases at J; junction bases unmatched: 8. Germline V gives CDR1 MNHEY, CDR2 SVGAGI. The length of the CDR3 is 16 residues.

As DNA, the CDR3 is TGTGCCAGCAGTCCACCGGGACAGGGGGCGCGGCATGGCTACACCTTC. Encoded protein: CASSPPGQGARHGYTF. The J gene is TRBJ1-2, the V gene TRBV6-2 or TRBV6-3, with 12 bases fitting TRBD1. The germline CDR1 and CDR2 sequences are MNHEY and SVGEGT. The CDR3 length is 16 residues. The junction had 10 bases not matched to a gene; V was cut back by 5 bases and J by 6 bases.

This chain connects TRBV10-3 to TRBJ2-7; unclear D gene. V dropped 0 bases and J dropped 0 bases, with 6 bases sitting between them. Per germline, CDR1 ENHRY and CDR2 SYGVKD. The CDR3 spans 14 residues. The CDR3 sequence is CAISESVDSYEQYF. In nucleotides, the CDR3 is TGTGCCATCAGTGAGTCGGTAGACTCCTACGAGCAGTACTTC.

The chain couples TRBV4-3 to TRBJ2-3, with 10 bases that match TRBD2. CDR3 length: 17 amino acids. Unmatched junction bases numbered 11, after V lost 3 bases and J lost 5 bases. Germline V lookup: CDR1 LGHNA, CDR2 YSLEER. CDR3 sequence: CASSHASGGVKIDTQYF. The DNA for the CDR3 is TGCGCCAGCAGCCATGCTAGCGGGGGAGTAAAAATAGATACGCAGTATTTT.

The chain couples TRBV27 to TRBJ2-7; no reliable D call. Germline CDR1 is MNHEY and CDR2 is SMNVEV (reference sequence). V lost 5 bases and J lost 2, with 4 bases in between. CDR3 length: 11 amino acids. The CDR3 spells CASSTAYEQYF. In nucleotides, the CDR3 is TGTGCCAGCAGTACTGCCTACGAGCAGTACTTC.

The rearrangement joins TRBV11-2 to TRBJ2-5; D is perhaps TRBD2 (5 bases). This CDR3 comprises 16 residues. Trimming stripped 5 bases from V and 5 bases from J, with 21 bases between. The germline CDR1 and CDR2 sequences are SGHAT and FQNNGV. The CDR3 spells CASSPAAGARGETQYF. The CDR3 nucleotides are TGTGCCAGCAGCCCGGCCGCGGGCGCGCGTGGCGAGACCCAGTACTTC.

The chain combines TRBV9 with TRBJ2-1; 12 nucleotides agree with TRBD2. The CDR3 totals 18 residues. J gave up 6 bases and V 0 bases, and 10 bases lay outside the gene matches. Per germline, CDR1 SGDLS and CDR2 YYNGEE. The CDR3 loop reads CASSVASGGLAGLNEQFF. The CDR3 DNA reads TGTGCCAGCAGCGTAGCCTCAGGAGGACTAGCGGGACTCAATGAGCAGTTCTTC.

The chain joins TRBV27 to TRBJ2-3; 8 bases align to TRBD2. The CDR3 length is 15 residues. The trim removed 5 bases at V and 0 bases at J, leaving 4 bases unmatched. Germline values: CDR1 MNHEY, CDR2 SMNVEV (reference sequence). CDR3 in amino acids: CASSPPSGSTDTQYF. The CDR3 bases are TGTGCCAGCAGTCCACCTAGCGGGAGCACAGATACGCAGTATTTT.

The chain uses TRBV2 and TRBJ1-5; possible D gene TRBD1, 6 bases. The CDR3 covers 14 residues. From germline, CDR1 is SNHLY and CDR2 FYNNEI. Trimming took off 7 bases at V and 4 bases at J, with 14 bases between the two ends. For the CDR3, the DNA is TGTGCCAGCAAACAAACAGGGATGAATCAGCCCCAGCATTTT. Protein sequence: CASKQTGMNQPQHF.

The J gene is TRBJ1-1, the V gene TRBV19; perhaps TRBD1 as D (5 bases). Trimming cost V 1 base and J 9 bases, with 12 bases left between them. Germline V gene lookup returns CDR1 LNHDA and CDR2 SQIVND (reference sequence). This CDR3 contains 13 residues. The CDR3 is CASSIGQGGKAFF. The CDR3 DNA reads TGTGCCAGTAGTATAGGGCAGGGCGGGAAAGCTTTCTTT.

V is TRBV28 and J is TRBJ1-1; 7 bases align to TRBD1. The length of the CDR3 is 13 residues. The germline V gene has CDR1 MDHEN and CDR2 SYDVKM. Germline trimming cut 1 base from V and 8 bases from J; bases unmatched to any gene: 4. CDR3 bases: TGTGCCAGCAGTTTATTACAGGGGCGGGAAGCTTTCTTT. Translated, it gives CASSLLQGREAFF. Looking up the rest from reference TRBV28 and TRBJ1-1 gives the full variable domain: DVKVTQSSRYLVKRTGEKVFLECVQDMDHENMFWYRQDPGLGLRLIYFSYDVKMKEKGDIPEGYSVSREKKERFSLILESASTNQTSMYLCASSLLQGREAFFGQGTRLTVV.

This sequence joins TRBV10-2 and TRBJ2-2, with 9 nucleotides matching TRBD2. CDR1 is WSHSY, CDR2 SAAADI, per germline. J gave up 1 base and V 8 bases, and 2 bases lay outside the gene matches. This CDR3 is built from 14 residues. The CDR3: CASGAGGNTGELFF. The DNA for the CDR3 is TGCGCCAGCGGAGCGGGAGGGAACACCGGGGAGCTGTTTTTT.

The CDR3: CASSSSGGAGGYTF. The CDR3 nucleotides are TGTGCCAGCAGCTCTAGTGGGGGGGCCGGTGGCTACACCTTC. The chain combines TRBV7-9 with TRBJ1-2; maybe TRBD1 (6 bases). Germline values: CDR1 SEHNR, CDR2 FQNEAQ (reference sequence). CDR3 length equals 14 residues. Trimming removed 4 bases from V and 7 bases from J, with 16 bases in between.

J is TRBJ1-2 and V is TRBV18, with unresolved D. The ends were cut back, 1 base at V and 2 bases at J, with 8 bases in the middle. The CDR3 contains 14 residues. The germline CDR1 and CDR2 sequences are KGHSH and LQKENI. CDR3 protein: CASSPLRGNYGYTF. CDR3 sequence (DNA): TGTGCCAGCTCACCACTCCGAGGGAACTATGGCTACACCTTC.

V and J are TRBV2 and TRBJ2-7; 9 bases map to TRBD2. CDR1 and CDR2 (germline): SNHLY, FYNNEI. V shed 5 bases and J 0 bases; nucleotides not matched to a gene: 5. CDR3 length equals 15 residues. CDR3 sequence reads: CASSRLAGRSYEQYF. CDR3 nucleotide sequence: TGTGCCAGCAGTAGGCTAGCGGGACGCTCCTACGAGCAGTACTTC.

The genes are TRBV11-2 and TRBJ2-5; TRBD2 matches 15 bases. This CDR3 is built from 17 residues. Trimming took 4 bases from V and 4 from J; bases not matched to a gene: 7. From germline, CDR1 is SGHAT and CDR2 FQNNGV. In DNA, the CDR3 is TGTGCCAGCAGCTGGAGGACTAGCGGGGGGGCCTCAGAGACCCAGTACTTC. It translates to CASSWRTSGGASETQYF. The full variable domain, its missing parts supplied by reference TRBV11-2 and TRBJ2-5, is EAGVAQSPRYKIIEKRQSVAFWCNPISGHATLYWYQQILGQGPKLLIQFQNNGVVDDSQLPKDRFSAERLKGVDSTLKIQPAKLEDSAVYLCASSWRTSGGASETQYFGPGTRLLVL.

V is TRBV7-3 and J is TRBJ2-7; a weak D match, TRBD1 (6 bases). The V gene lost 3 bases and the J gene lost 2 bases, with 17 bases spanning the gap. The length of the CDR3 is 16 residues. Germline lookup yields CDR1 SGHTA and CDR2 FQGTGA. The chain's CDR3 is CASSFRTRGGPYEQYF. CDR3 nucleotide sequence: TGTGCCAGCAGCTTCCGAACGCGAGGGGGACCCTACGAGCAGTACTTC.

V usage is TRBV30 and J usage is TRBJ2-3; the D gene is possibly TRBD1 (6 bases). Trimming stripped 0 bases from V and 1 base from J, with 11 bases between. Looked up from germline, CDR1 is GTSNPN and CDR2 is SVGIG (reference sequence). The CDR3 spans 15 residues. Written as DNA, the CDR3 is TGTGCCTGGAGTGTACCAGGGGCTGGCACAGATACGCAGTATTTT. This gives the protein CAWSVPGAGTDTQYF.

The chain recombines TRBV14 with TRBJ2-4, with 13 bases that match TRBD2. The CDR3 is 13 residues long. Per the germline V gene, CDR1 is SGHDN and CDR2 is FVKESK. The trim removed 4 bases at V and 14 bases at J, leaving 5 bases unmatched. The CDR3 region is CASSPGTSGMKYF. DNA of the CDR3: TGTGCCAGCAGCCCCGGGACTAGCGGGATGAAGTACTTC. Full variable domain (outside the CDR3, taken from reference TRBV14 and TRBJ2-4): EAGVTQFPSHSVIEKGQTVTLRCDPISGHDNLYWYRRVMGKEIKFLLHFVKESKQDESGMPNNRFLAERTGGTYSTLKVQPAELEDSGVYFCASSPGTSGMKYFGAGTRLSVL.

This rearrangement joins TRBV4-2 to TRBJ2-5; TRBD2 agrees at 13 bases. V trimming: 2 bases; J trimming: 4 bases; junction bases outside the gene matches: 7. Germline values: CDR1 LGHNA, CDR2 YNFKEQ. The CDR3 spans 17 residues. The CDR3: CASSQQSRTSGGETQYF. In DNA form, the CDR3 reads TGTGCCAGCAGCCAACAGTCCAGGACTAGCGGGGGAGAGACCCAGTACTTC.

J is TRBJ2-1 and V is TRBV19, with TRBD2 matching over 15 bases. With 2 bases clipped from V and 6 bases from J, the junction kept 8 bases outside the gene matches. The V gene's germline CDR1 is LNHDA and CDR2 SQIVND (reference sequence). The CDR3 spans 18 residues. The CDR3 DNA is TGTGCCAGTAGTATACGGACTAGCGGGGGGGCTGGTTTCAATGAGCAGTTCTTC. Its protein product is CASSIRTSGGAGFNEQFF. The full variable domain, rest sourced from reference TRBV19 and TRBJ2-1, is DGGITQSPKYLFRKEGQNVTLSCEQNLNHDAMYWYRQDPGQGLRLIYYSQIVNDFQKGDIAEGYSVSREKKESFPLTVTSAQKNPTAFYLCASSIRTSGGAGFNEQFFGPGTRLTVL.

This chain links TRBV9 with TRBJ2-3, with 10 bases aligning to TRBD1. From germline, CDR1 is SGDLS and CDR2 YYNGEE. The CDR3 is 15 amino acids. The V gene end was trimmed by 3 bases and the J gene end by 3 bases; junction bases not matched to a gene: 4. CDR3 in DNA: TGTGCCAGCAGCGCCGGGACAGGGGTAACAGATACGCAGTATTTT. Protein: CASSAGTGVTDTQYF.

The J gene is TRBJ1-1, the V gene TRBV3-1 (or the pseudogene TRBV3-2); D is possibly TRBD1 (5 bases). Germline V lookup: CDR1 LGHDT, CDR2 YNNKEL (reference sequence). V was clipped by 3 bases and J by 0 bases, with 11 bases between them. The length of the CDR3 is 15 residues. CDR3 bases: TGTGCCAGCAGCCAGATAGACAGCATGAACACTGAAGCTTTCTTT. Protein sequence: CASSQIDSMNTEAFF.

The chain employs TRBV27 and TRBJ2-7; 9 nucleotides agree with TRBD1. V trimming: 5 bases; J trimming: 4 bases; junction bases outside the gene matches: 6. This CDR3 has 14 residues. Germline lookup yields CDR1 MNHEY and CDR2 SMNVEV (reference sequence). Here the CDR3 reads CASSGGQGSYEQYF. CDR3 bases: TGTGCCAGCAGTGGAGGACAGGGGTCTTACGAGCAGTACTTC.

Only one count was recorded for this clone. The V and J genes are TRBV28 and TRBJ1-2, with D hard to call. Between the trimmed V and J ends, which lost 2 bases and 0 bases, there was a span of 7 bases. The CDR3 covers 14 residues. From germline, CDR1 is MDHEN and CDR2 SYDVKM. This chain's CDR3 is CASSLTQANYGYTF. The CDR3 DNA follows: TGTGCCAGCAGTTTAACGCAGGCTAACTATGGCTACACCTTC.

V and J are TRBV11-3 and TRBJ2-7; D might be TRBD1 (5 bases). Germline lookup yields CDR1 SGHNT and CDR2 YENEEA. V lost 7 bases to trimming and J lost 5 bases, with 21 bases between them. This CDR3 comprises 15 residues. The DNA for the CDR3 is TGTGCCAGCACATCCCAAAAAAACCAGGGCCACGAGCAGTACTTC. This codes for CASTSQKNQGHEQYF. Full variable domain (missing parts from reference TRBV11-3 and TRBJ2-7): EAGVVQSPRYKIIEKKQPVAFWCNPISGHNTLYWYLQNLGQGPELLIRYENEEAVDDSQLPKDRFSAERLKGVDSTLKIQPAELGDSAVYLCASTSQKNQGHEQYFGPGTRLTVT.

V is TRBV12-3 or TRBV12-4 and J is TRBJ2-5; D is possibly TRBD1 (6 bases). This CDR3 has 13 amino acids. The germline V and J ends were trimmed by 5 bases and 7 bases, with 14 bases remaining between them. CDR3 nucleotide sequence: TGTGCCAGCAGTACCGGGACAACGGGGACCCAGTACTTC. Translated, it gives CASSTGTTGTQYF.

This clone was counted once. The chain carries TRBV6-5 and TRBJ1-1, with a weak D call TRBD1 (6 bases). The germline V and J ends were trimmed by 7 bases and 1 base, with 13 bases remaining between them. There are 14 residues in the CDR3. The V gene's germline CDR1 is MNHEY and CDR2 SVGAGI. The CDR3 loop is CASKLFRGNTEAFF. CDR3 in DNA: TGTGCCAGCAAGCTTTTCAGGGGGAACACTGAAGCTTTCTTT.

This chain uses TRBV5-5 with TRBJ2-7, with 7 bases that match TRBD1. The germline gives CDR1 SGHKS, CDR2 YYEKEE (reference sequence). V shed 4 bases, J shed 4 bases, and the junction held 11 bases outside the gene matches. The CDR3 is 15 amino acids. The CDR3 DNA follows: TGTGCCAGCAGCGCTGGGCCGGGACAGTCATACGAGCAGTACTTC. Its translation: CASSAGPGQSYEQYF.

This clone has more than one count but fewer than ten. The sample carries other DNA sequences with the same CDR3. The chain joins TRBV4-3 to TRBJ2-3, with 11 bases that match TRBD2. J lost 3 bases, V lost 5 bases, and 7 bases had no gene match. The CDR3 extends over 16 amino acids. Germline V gene data show CDR1 as LGHNA and CDR2 as YSLEER. CDR3 bases: TGCGCCAGCAGCTCATTAGCGGGAGGGTCGACAGATACGCAGTATTTT. The encoded protein is CASSSLAGGSTDTQYF.

Only one count was recorded for this clone. The chain carries TRBV19 and TRBJ2-5; D gene unclear. The CDR3 extends over 13 amino acids. Germline loops: CDR1 LNHDA, CDR2 SQIVND (reference sequence). Between the trimmed V and J ends, which lost 6 bases and 1 base, there was a span of 9 bases. The chain's CDR3 is CASSPRLQETQYF. CDR3 DNA sequence: TGTGCCAGTAGCCCCAGGCTCCAAGAGACCCAGTACTTC.

The genes are TRBV6-5 and TRBJ2-7, with D perhaps TRBD2 (6 bases). Germline CDR1 MNHEY, CDR2 SVGAGI. V dropped 6 bases and J dropped 6 bases, with 18 bases sitting between them. The CDR3 has 14 residues. The CDR3 sequence is CASRTRGGLGEQYF. CDR3 sequence (DNA): TGTGCCAGCAGAACGAGAGGAGGGCTCGGCGAGCAGTACTTC.